Below, one TCR beta chain is given with its context. Its binding antigen is unknown. Base qualities are not recorded, but no much larger clone differs from it by a single base. The immunoSEQ Assay was the method used to sequence TCRbeta CDR3 regions. After extraction, genomic DNA underwent amplification by bias-controlled multiplex PCR, followed by high-throughput sequencing. Turning to the authors' computational methods: Collapsing and filtering of sequences were performed to quantify the absolute abundance of each unique TCRbeta CDR3 region. T cell fraction was estimated by normalizing TCRbeta template counts to usable DNA, with usable DNA measured through amplification of reference genes found in all nucleated cells. Repertoire TCRs were annotated as SARS-CoV-2-specific by exact matching of V gene, CDR3 amino acid sequence and J gene to a known reactive TCR set. The reference SARS-CoV-2 TCR set was derived from MIRA and filtered for enrichment in COVID-19-positive ImmuneCODE repertoires, a step that removed public or cross-reactive TCRs. Using the MIRA antigens, annotated TCRs were further analysed by specific ORF or by position within an ORF. Depth was the summed frequency of annotated unique rearrangements, while breadth was defined as annotated unique rearrangements over total unique productive rearrangements. TCR breadth was compared between groups using two-sided Wilcoxon rank-sum tests. TCRdb took this table from immuneACCESS and kept in-frame rearrangements with V and J called. Such tables lack part of the clones; where checked against another copy, unresolved V genes explain under half of the gap, and the rest is unexplained. That table is the source of V, J and clone size, and D and trimming were worked out from the DNA. This sample is represented by about 380,000 clones; about four fifths of them were singletons. The ten largest clones represent nearly 7.5% of the sample.

Per the publication, the treatment or condition label means: around 19 received Ad26.COV2.S at low or high dose, single or two shots; about 5 received placebo; per-sample allocation not given. Repertoires of vaccine and placebo recipients were sequenced from samples collected on day 63 after the first injection. Cohort 1b enrolled roughly 25 adults aged 18-55 years at a single site in Boston, USA, between 29 July and 7 August 2020. Ad26.COV2.S consisted of a replication-incompetent adenovirus type 26 vector by which a prefusion-stabilized SARS-CoV-2 spike protein from the original Wuhan strain was expressed. CDR1 and CDR2, per the germline V gene, are KGHSY and FQNENV. V loses 0 bases, J loses 3 bases, and the germline ends lie 8 bases apart. The CDR3, from cysteine to phenylalanine, totals 14 residues. The read is trimmed to its CDR3 DNA, 42 bases read in frame from base 1. These data are taken from a study of Ad26.COV2.S vaccination and SARS-CoV-2 variants (dated by TCRdb to the early 2020s). Context from the whole study: Vaccine-arm donors were drawn from COV1001, a multicentre, randomized, double-blind, placebo-controlled phase I-IIa trial of Ad26.COV2.S in healthy adults. Ad26.COV2.S was administered intramuscularly at 5 x 10^10 or 1 x 10^11 viral particles, either as a single shot or as two shots given 56 days apart. TCRbeta repertoire sequencing served as the tool for gauging how specific and how broad the SARS-CoV-2-reactive T cell receptors were following Ad26.COV2.S vaccination. A total of around 32 samples were included in the TCR-sequenced set, comprising roughly 19 Ad26.COV2.S vaccine recipients, 5 placebo recipients and 8 SARS-CoV-2 convalescent individuals. Trial participants were randomized into five groups of five, in which low-dose or high-dose Ad26.COV2.S was given once or twice, or placebo was given on both occasions. Blinding of investigators to trial group allocation was maintained during experiments and outcome assessment.

General conclusions and limits of the study: Vaccine and placebo recipients had similar non-spike TCR breadth, a finding consistent with the vaccine containing only spike. It was noted by the authors that total T cell responses may have been underestimated by the TCR breadth and depth analyses. The study was not powered for comparison of responses between vaccine doses or regimens. After vaccination, spike-specific CD8+ and CD4+ T cell responses were reported to show substantial breadth. Compared with placebo recipients, Ad26.COV2.S recipients showed higher spike-specific TCR breadth (P = 0.0014).

The V and J segments used are TRBV16 and TRBJ1-1; the D gene is not confidently resolved. The starting material was peripheral blood, obtained in a trial of Ad26.COV2.S vaccine versus placebo. The TCR sequence derives from a person aged 18 to 59 who received the Ad26.COV2.S COVID-19 vaccine or a placebo. Here is the DNA: TGTGCCAGCAGCCAATCCGGGAGTTACACTGAAGCTTTCTTT. Protein translation: CASSQSGSYTEAFF.